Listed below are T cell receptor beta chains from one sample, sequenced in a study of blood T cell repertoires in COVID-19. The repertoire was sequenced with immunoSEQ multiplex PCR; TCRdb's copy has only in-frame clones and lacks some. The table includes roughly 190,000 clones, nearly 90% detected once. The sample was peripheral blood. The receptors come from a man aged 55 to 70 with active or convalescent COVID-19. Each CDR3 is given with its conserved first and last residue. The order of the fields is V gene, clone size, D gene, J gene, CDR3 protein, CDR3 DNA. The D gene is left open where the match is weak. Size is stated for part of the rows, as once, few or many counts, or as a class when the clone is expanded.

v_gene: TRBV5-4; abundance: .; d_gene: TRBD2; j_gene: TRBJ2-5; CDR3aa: CASSSLAGNLTQYF; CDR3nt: TGTGCCAGCAGCTCCCTAGCGGGGAATTTGACCCAGTACTTC
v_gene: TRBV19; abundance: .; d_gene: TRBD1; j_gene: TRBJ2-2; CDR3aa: CASSMAGQGVGELFF; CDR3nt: TGTGCCAGTAGTATGGCCGGACAGGGGGTCGGGGAGCTGTTTTTT
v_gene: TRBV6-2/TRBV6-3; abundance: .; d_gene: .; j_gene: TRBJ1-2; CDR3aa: CASSREREGGYTF; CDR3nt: TGTGCCAGCAGCCGGGAGAGGGAAGGGGGCTACACCTTC
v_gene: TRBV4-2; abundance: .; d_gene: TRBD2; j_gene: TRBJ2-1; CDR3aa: CASSQEVRGGPEQFF; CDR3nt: TGTGCCAGCAGCCAAGAAGTTCGGGGGGGACCTGAGCAGTTCTTC
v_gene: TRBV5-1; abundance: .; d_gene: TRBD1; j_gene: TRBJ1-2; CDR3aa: CASSLAQGAEGYTF; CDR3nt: TGCGCCAGCAGCTTGGCGCAGGGGGCCGAGGGCTACACCTTC
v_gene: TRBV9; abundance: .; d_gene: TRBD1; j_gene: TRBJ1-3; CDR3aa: CASSATGEGNTIYF; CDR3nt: TGTGCCAGCAGCGCAACAGGGGAGGGAAACACCATATATTTT
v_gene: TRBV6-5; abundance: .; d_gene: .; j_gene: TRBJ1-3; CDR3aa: CASSSTGNSGNTIYF; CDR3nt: TGTGCCAGCAGCTCTACAGGGAACTCTGGAAACACCATATATTTT
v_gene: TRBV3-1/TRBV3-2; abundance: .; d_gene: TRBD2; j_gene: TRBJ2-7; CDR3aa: CASSQVPSGYSYEQYF; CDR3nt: TGTGCCAGCAGCCAAGTCCCTAGCGGGTACTCCTACGAGCAGTACTTC
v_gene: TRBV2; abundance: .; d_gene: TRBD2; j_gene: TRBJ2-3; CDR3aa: CASSERGAGGSTDTQYF; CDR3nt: TGTGCCAGCAGTGAACGTGGGGCGGGGGGGAGCACAGATACGCAGTATTTT
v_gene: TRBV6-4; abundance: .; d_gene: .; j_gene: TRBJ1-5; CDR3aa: CASSDSGRDGGSNQPQHF; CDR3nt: TGTGCCAGCAGTGACTCAGGAAGGGACGGGGGAAGCAATCAGCCCCAGCATTTT
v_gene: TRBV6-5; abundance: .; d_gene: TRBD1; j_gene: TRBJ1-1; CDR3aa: CASFDPGGAGTEAFF; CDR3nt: TGTGCCAGCTTCGACCCAGGGGGCGCAGGAACTGAAGCTTTCTTT
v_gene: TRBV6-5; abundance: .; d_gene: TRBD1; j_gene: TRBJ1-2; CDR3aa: CASTPGQGLNYGYTF; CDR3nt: TGTGCCAGCACCCCTGGACAGGGCTTAAACTATGGCTACACCTTC
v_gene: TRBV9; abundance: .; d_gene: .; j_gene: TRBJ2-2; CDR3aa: CASSPGQMNTGELFF; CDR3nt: TGTGCCAGCAGCCCAGGACAGATGAACACCGGGGAGCTGTTTTTT
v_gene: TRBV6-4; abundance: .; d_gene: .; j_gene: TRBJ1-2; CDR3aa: CASSEVPWHGYTF; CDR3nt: TGTGCCAGCAGTGAGGTCCCTTGGCATGGCTACACCTTC
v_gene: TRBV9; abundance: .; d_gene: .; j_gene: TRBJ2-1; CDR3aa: CASSDSVAGFRRVF; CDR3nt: TGTGCCAGCAGCGACTCAGTCGCGGGGTTCCGTAGGGTCTTC
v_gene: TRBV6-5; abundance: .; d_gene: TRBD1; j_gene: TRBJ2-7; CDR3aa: CASTLRDREEQYF; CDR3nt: TGTGCCAGCACCCTGAGGGACAGGGAAGAGCAGTACTTC
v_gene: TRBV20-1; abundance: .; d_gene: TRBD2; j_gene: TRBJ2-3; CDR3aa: CSASSSGGASDTQYF; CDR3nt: TGCAGTGCTAGTTCTAGCGGGGGGGCATCAGATACGCAGTATTTT
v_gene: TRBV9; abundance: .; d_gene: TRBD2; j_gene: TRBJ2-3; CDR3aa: CASSFTGTSGGADTQYF; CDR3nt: TGTGCCAGCAGCTTTACCGGGACTAGCGGGGGGGCAGATACGCAGTATTTT
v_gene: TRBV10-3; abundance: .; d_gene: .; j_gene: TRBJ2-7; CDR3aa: CAINSGPYEQYF; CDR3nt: TGTGCCATCAATTCAGGGCCCTACGAGCAGTACTTC
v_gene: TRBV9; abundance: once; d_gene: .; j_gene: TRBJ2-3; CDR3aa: CASSAGGGPDTQYF; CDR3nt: TGTGCCAGCAGCGCGGGTGGGGGCCCAGATACGCAGTATTTT
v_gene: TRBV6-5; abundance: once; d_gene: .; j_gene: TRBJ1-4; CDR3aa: CASTSGGGSEKLFF; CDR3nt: TGTGCCAGCACCTCCGGGGGGGGGAGTGAAAAACTGTTTTTT
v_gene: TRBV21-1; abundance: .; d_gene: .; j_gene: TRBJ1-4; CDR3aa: CASSVRAPGQGVKDEKLFF; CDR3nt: TGTGCCAGCAGCGTTCGGGCCCCGGGACAGGGGGTTAAGGATGAAAAACTGTTTTTT
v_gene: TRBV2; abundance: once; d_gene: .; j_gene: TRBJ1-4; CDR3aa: CASSPPPVATNEKLFF; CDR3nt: TGTGCCAGCAGTCCCCCCCCTGTTGCAACTAATGAAAAACTGTTTTTT
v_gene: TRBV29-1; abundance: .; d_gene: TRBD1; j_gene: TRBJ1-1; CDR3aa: CSVELRLRDRGRGTEAFF; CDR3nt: TGCAGCGTTGAATTGCGTCTACGGGACAGGGGGCGCGGCACTGAAGCTTTCTTT
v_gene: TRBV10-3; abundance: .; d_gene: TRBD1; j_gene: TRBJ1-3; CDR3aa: CATGQGHSGNTIYF; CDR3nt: TGTGCCACCGGACAGGGACATTCTGGAAACACCATATATTTT
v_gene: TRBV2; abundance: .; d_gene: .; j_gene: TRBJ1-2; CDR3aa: CASTLDGNYGYTF; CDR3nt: TGTGCCAGCACTCTTGACGGGAACTATGGCTACACCTTC
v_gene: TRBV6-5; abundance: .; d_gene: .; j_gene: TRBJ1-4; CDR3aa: CASSSDRLVNEKLFF; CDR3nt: TGTGCCAGCAGTTCCGACAGGCTGGTTAATGAAAAACTGTTTTTT
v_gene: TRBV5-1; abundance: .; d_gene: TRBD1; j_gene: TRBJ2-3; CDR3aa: CASSSGQPTDTQYF; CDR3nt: TGCGCCAGCAGCTCGGGACAGCCCACAGATACGCAGTATTTT
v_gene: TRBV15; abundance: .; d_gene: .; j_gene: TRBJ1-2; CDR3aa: CATSRDYGGGQGYTF; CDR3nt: TGTGCCACCAGCAGAGATTATGGCGGGGGGCAAGGCTACACCTTC
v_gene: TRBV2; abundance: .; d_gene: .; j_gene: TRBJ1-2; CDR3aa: CASSTDRSRDNYGYTF; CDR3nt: TGTGCCAGCAGCACTGACAGGTCACGAGATAACTATGGCTACACCTTC
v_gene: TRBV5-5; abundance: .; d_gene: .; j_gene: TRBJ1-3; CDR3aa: CASSLGRAGNTIYF; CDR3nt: TGTGCCAGCAGCTTGGGCAGGGCTGGAAACACCATATATTTT
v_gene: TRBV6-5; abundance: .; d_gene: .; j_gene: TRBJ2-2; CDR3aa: CASTPVNTGELFF; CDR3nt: TGTGCCAGCACGCCAGTGAACACCGGGGAGCTGTTTTTT
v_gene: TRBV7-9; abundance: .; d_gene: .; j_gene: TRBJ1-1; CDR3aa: CASSFTPAAEAFF; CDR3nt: TGTGCCAGCAGCTTTACCCCCGCGGCTGAAGCTTTCTTT
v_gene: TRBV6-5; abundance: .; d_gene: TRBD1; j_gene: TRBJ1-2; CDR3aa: CASSYSRAGGKGYTF; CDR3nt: TGTGCCAGCAGTTACTCGAGGGCAGGGGGCAAAGGCTACACCTTC
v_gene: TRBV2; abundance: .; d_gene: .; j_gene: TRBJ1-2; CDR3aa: CASNGNGYTF; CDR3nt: TGTGCCAGCAACGGGAATGGCTACACCTTC
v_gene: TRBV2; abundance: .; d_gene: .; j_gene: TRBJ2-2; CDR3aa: CASTVDLGANTGELFF; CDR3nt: TGTGCCAGCACCGTAGATCTGGGCGCGAACACCGGGGAGCTGTTTTTT
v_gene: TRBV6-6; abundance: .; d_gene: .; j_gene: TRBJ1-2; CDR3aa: CASSLVHGYTF; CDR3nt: TGTGCCAGCAGTTTAGTACATGGCTACACCTTC
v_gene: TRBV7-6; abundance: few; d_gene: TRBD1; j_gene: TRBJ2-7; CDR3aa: CASSLTYGTGAEQYF; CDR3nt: TGTGCCAGCAGCTTAACATACGGGACAGGGGCCGAGCAGTACTTC
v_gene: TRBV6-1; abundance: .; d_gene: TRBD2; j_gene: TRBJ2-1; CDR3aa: CASSGARGGSYNEQFF; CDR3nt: TGTGCCAGCAGTGGCGCGCGGGGGGGAAGTTACAATGAGCAGTTCTTC
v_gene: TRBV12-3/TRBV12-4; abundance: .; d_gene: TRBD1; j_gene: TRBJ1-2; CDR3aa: CASQTGLSYGYTF; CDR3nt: TGTGCCAGCCAGACAGGGCTGAGCTATGGCTACACCTTC
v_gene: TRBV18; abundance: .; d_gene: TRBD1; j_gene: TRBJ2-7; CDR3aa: CASSPTGGNSYEQYF; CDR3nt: TGTGCCAGCTCCCCGACAGGGGGTAACTCCTACGAGCAGTACTTC
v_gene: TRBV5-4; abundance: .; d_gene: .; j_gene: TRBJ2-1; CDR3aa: CASSLDTNEQFF; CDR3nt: TGTGCCAGCAGCTTGGACACAAATGAGCAGTTCTTC
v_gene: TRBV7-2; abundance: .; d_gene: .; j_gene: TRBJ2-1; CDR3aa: CASSLARLSYEQFF; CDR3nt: TGTGCCAGCAGCTTAGCCCGACTAAGCTATGAGCAGTTCTTC
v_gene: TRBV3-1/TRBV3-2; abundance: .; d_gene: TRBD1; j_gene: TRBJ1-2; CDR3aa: CASSPGQSYGYTF; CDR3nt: TGTGCCAGCAGCCCGGGACAGAGCTATGGCTACACCTTC
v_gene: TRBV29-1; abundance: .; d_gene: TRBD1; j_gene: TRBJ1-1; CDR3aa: CSVDRGDTEAFF; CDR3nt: TGCAGCGTTGACAGGGGGGACACTGAAGCTTTCTTT